Below are 21 T cell receptor beta chains sequenced from a single sample in a study of regulatory T cells in long-lasting Graves disease. The time point is: newly diagnosed GD, antithyroid drugs for less than 3 months. The authors made the TCR library using RNA they extracted from PBMCs. Arm-PCR with iRepertoire HTBI primers amplified the CDR3 regions for these TCR beta libraries. Each CDR3 protein is one row after TCRdb ran MiXCR on the multiplex PCR reads. Of a few hundred thousand distinct CDR3 sequences listed, approximately 20% are singletons. These same data were also listed under a study on T cells in Graves' hyperthyroidism and ophthalmopathy.

The starting material was peripheral blood mononuclear cells (PBMCs), obtained at new diagnosis, from a patient treated with antithyroid drugs. All receptors come from a woman in her thirties with Graves disease.

At least ten counts were recorded for this clonotype. This chain uses TRBV7-9 with TRBJ2-3; 7 bases fit TRBD2. Germline values: CDR1 SEHNR, CDR2 FQNEAQ (reference sequence). The trim removed 5 bases at V and 5 bases at J, leaving 16 bases unmatched. The CDR3 is 17 amino acids. The CDR3 coding sequence is TGTGCCAGCAGCCCCCCTGTGGGGGGGAATTATAGAGATACGCAGTATTTT. It translates to CASSPPVGGNYRDTQYF.

There are many counts of this clonotype. The rearrangement uses TRBV7-6 and TRBJ1-4; unclear D gene. The CDR3 contains 17 residues. Trimming removed 1 base at V and 8 bases at J, with 20 bases between. Germline assignment: CDR1 SGHVS and CDR2 FNYEAQ. This CDR3 is CASSLEGSLGRGEKLFF. The CDR3 DNA is TGTGCCAGCAGCTTAGAAGGCAGTCTCGGACGCGGAGAAAAACTGTTTTTT.

There are many counts of this clonotype. The chain has TRBV3-1 and TRBJ2-7; perhaps TRBD2 as D (5 bases). CDR1 LGHDT and CDR2 YNNKEL come from the germline V gene (reference sequence). Trimming stripped 4 bases from V and 3 bases from J, with 10 bases between. This CDR3 comprises 13 residues. The CDR3 region is CASSLEDGYEQYF. CDR3 in DNA: TGTGCCAGCAGCCTGGAGGACGGCTACGAGCAGTACTTC.

This sequence joins TRBV19 and TRBJ2-7; 11 bases fit TRBD1. The length of the CDR3 is 13 residues. Germline V gene data show CDR1 as LNHDA and CDR2 as SQIVND (reference sequence). Trimming removed 7 bases from V and 4 bases from J; junction bases left unmatched: 3. The CDR3 bases are TGTGCCAGTACGGACAGGGGGCGGTACGAGCAGTACTTC. It is translated as CASTDRGRYEQYF.

This clonotype was observed at least ten times. The chain couples TRBV12-3 or TRBV12-4 to TRBJ2-5; no clear D gene. The CDR3 has 11 amino acids. The V end lost 3 bases, the J end lost 4 bases, and 3 bases lay between the germline ends. DNA of the CDR3: TGTGCCAGCAGTTTTGGAGAGACCCAGTACTTC. Translation: CASSFGETQYF.

Comment on this clonotype: This likely comes from a read error, as the CDR3 has no conserved phenylalanine or tryptophan at its end. The chain joins TRBV7-2 to TRBJ2-1; 8 bases fit TRBD2. V lost 1 base, J lost 4 bases, and 6 bases stayed unmatched. This CDR3 has 16 amino acids. Germline lookup yields CDR1 SGHTA and CDR2 FQGNSA. The CDR3, as DNA: TGTGCCAGCAGCTTAGGTGGCGGGGGGTTTTACAATGAGCAGTTCCTC. Amino acids: CASSLGGGGFYNEQFL.

This clonotype was seen many times. This rearrangement joins TRBV6-2 or TRBV6-3 to TRBJ2-7; D remains unclear. In germline, CDR1 is MNHEY, CDR2 SVGEGT. Trimming pared 6 bases from V and 0 bases from J, leaving 12 bases between. CDR3 length equals 14 residues. CDR3 sequence reads: CASSEAPSSYEQYF. The CDR3 nucleotides read TGTGCCAGCAGCGAGGCACCGAGCTCCTACGAGCAGTACTTC.

Many counts were recorded for this clonotype. The chain is built from TRBV7-8 and TRBJ1-5; D not resolved. V shed 0 bases and J shed 1 base, with 19 bases lying between them. This CDR3 spans 19 amino acids. Germline CDR1 SGHVS, CDR2 FQNEAQ. The DNA of the CDR3 is TGTGCCAGCAGCTTAGCTGGGGAATACACCCCGGGCAGCAATCAGCCCCAGCATTTT. It specifies CASSLAGEYTPGSNQPQHF.

About this clonotype: This may be a read error, as it is one base from a much larger clone. The chain carries TRBV6-2 or TRBV6-3 and TRBJ2-7, with D unclear. Trimming shortened V by 11 bases and J by 0 bases, and 17 bases separated the two germline ends. Germline loops: CDR1 MNHEY, CDR2 SVGEGT. The CDR3 is 14 amino acids. CDR3 in amino acids: CASRPDGSSYEQYF. CDR3 sequence (DNA): TGTGCCTCCCGACCGGACGGAAGCTCCTACGAGCAGTACTTC.

This clonotype was observed many times. The rearrangement joins TRBV20-1 to TRBJ2-5, with 9 bases fitting TRBD1. The V and J ends lost 2 bases and 5 bases, in that order; junction bases with no gene match: 9. The CDR3 runs to 15 residues. CDR1 and CDR2 from the germline V gene are DFQATT and SNEGSKA (reference sequence). The CDR3 DNA follows: TGCAGTGCTAGAACCCCGGACAGGGGAGGGGAGACCCAGTACTTC. Translation: CSARTPDRGGETQYF.

In its sample, this clonotype was seen many times. J is TRBJ1-4 and V is TRBV20-1, with D possibly being TRBD1 (6 bases). This CDR3 contains 13 residues. Germline V gene lookup returns CDR1 DFQATT and CDR2 SNEGSKA (reference sequence). V was cut by 3 bases and J by 6 bases, with 11 bases left in between. The CDR3 here is CSASGGSYEKLFF. The DNA for the CDR3 is TGCAGTGCTAGCGGGGGCTCCTATGAAAAACTGTTTTTT.

There are many counts of this clonotype. This chain joins TRBV5-1 and TRBJ2-7, with 8 bases lining up with TRBD2. CDR3 length: 15 amino acids. Germline values: CDR1 SGHRS, CDR2 YFSETQ. V was clipped by 4 bases and J by 3 bases; unmatched bases: 9. The chain's CDR3 is CASSKLAEKSYEQYF. As DNA, the CDR3 is TGCGCCAGCAGCAAACTAGCGGAGAAAAGCTACGAGCAGTACTTC.

This clonotype was seen a handful of times. V gene TRBV4-1 combines with J gene TRBJ1-4; no reliable D call. Germline CDR1 MGHRA, CDR2 YSYEKL. This CDR3 region has 14 residues. V was trimmed by 4 bases and J by 0 bases, leaving 6 bases between them. The CDR3 spells CASSLYATNEKLFF. The CDR3 nucleotides are TGCGCCAGCAGCCTGTATGCAACTAATGAAAAACTGTTTTTT.

This clonotype was observed many times. This chain links TRBV14 with TRBJ2-1; maybe TRBD2 (5 bases). CDR1 and CDR2 (germline): SGHDN, FVKESK. Trimming left V 7 bases short and J 6 bases short, with 10 bases between. This CDR3 has 12 amino acids. CDR3 amino acids: CASTAAGNEQFF. CDR3 DNA sequence: TGTGCCAGCACAGCGGCCGGCAATGAGCAGTTCTTC.

The CDR3 nucleotides read TGTGCCAGCAGCTTGTGGTTGGACTACGGTGGCGGGGAGCTGTTTTTT. As protein: CASSLWLDYGGGELFF. The rearrangement joins TRBV5-6 to TRBJ2-2; D possibly corresponds to TRBD2 (6 bases). Germline CDR1 is SGHDT and CDR2 is YYEEEE. Trimming removed 1 base at V and 7 bases at J, with 17 bases between. This CDR3 spans 16 amino acids.

There are many counts of this clonotype. The chain couples TRBV5-1 to TRBJ1-4, with a weak D call TRBD1 (6 bases). Trimming shortened V by 5 bases and J by 10 bases, and 15 bases separated the two germline ends. Germline values: CDR1 SGHRS, CDR2 YFSETQ. The CDR3 has 13 residues. CDR3 loop: CASRPTGSGKLFF. The CDR3 coding sequence is TGCGCCAGCAGACCTACAGGGTCCGGAAAACTGTTTTTT.

A few counts support this clonotype. The chain is built from TRBV10-1 and TRBJ2-2; TRBD1 is a possible D gene (5 bases). The CDR3 is made up of 17 amino acids. The V and J ends lost 6 bases and 3 bases respectively, with 20 bases between them. CDR1 WNHNN and CDR2 SYGVQD come from the germline V gene (reference sequence). CDR3 bases: TGCGCCAGCAGGCTACCACAGGAGTGGGTTGACACCGGGGAGCTGTTTTTT. This translates into CASRLPQEWVDTGELFF.

Points on this clonotype: This may be a read error, as it is one base from a much larger clone. The chain employs TRBV11-2 and TRBJ1-2; 7 nucleotides line up with TRBD1. Germline CDR1 reads SGHAT; CDR2 reads FQNNGV. The CDR3 contains 13 residues. CDR3 sequence (DNA): TGTGCCAACAGCTTCGGACAGGACTATGGCTACACCTTC. It specifies CANSFGQDYGYTF.

Many counts were recorded for this clonotype. The chain is built from TRBV2 and TRBJ1-5, with D perhaps matching TRBD1 (5 bases). CDR1 is SNHLY, CDR2 FYNNEI, per germline. With 7 bases removed from V and 4 bases from J, the gap between germline ends came to 8 bases. The CDR3 runs 12 residues. The CDR3 DNA reads as TGTGCCAGCACCAGGGCGAATCAGCCCCAGCATTTT. Translated: CASTRANQPQHF.

This clonotype was detected many times. V and J are TRBV24-1 and TRBJ1-1; 8 nucleotides line up with TRBD1. Germline CDR1 and CDR2: KGHDR and SFDVKD. The V gene end was trimmed by 4 bases and the J gene end by 10 bases; junction bases not matched to a gene: 10. The CDR3 totals 14 residues. The CDR3 DNA reads TGTGCCACCAGTGACTCGCGCAGGGGGCGCGGAGCTTTCTTT. Translated: CATSDSRRGRGAFF.

The rearrangement links TRBV10-3 to TRBJ2-2; 7 positions agree with TRBD1. Looked up from germline, CDR1 is ENHRY and CDR2 is SYGVKD. V dropped 0 bases and J dropped 3; count of bases not matched to a gene: 13. The CDR3 loop spans 19 amino acids. In DNA, the CDR3 is TGTGCCATCAGTGAGTCCTATCTGATCCGACAGGGCGACACCGGGGAGCTGTTTTTT. It encodes CAISESYLIRQGDTGELFF.